This T cell receptor beta chain comes out of a study of radiotherapy plus CTLA-4 blockade in lung cancer. Profiling relied on immunoSEQ multiplex PCR, and the TCRdb table lists in-frame clones only, not all of them. Among 25,000 to 40,000 clones listed, 70% were seen once. The clonotype comes from a human donor with non-small cell lung cancer who had stable disease on radiotherapy plus ipilimumab. This specimen consisted of peripheral blood, obtained from a patient treated with radiotherapy plus ipilimumab.

The CDR3 region is CASSEGLDRIGNTIYF. Here the CDR3 DNA reads TGTGCCAGCAGTGAAGGCCTGGACAGGATCGGCAACACCATATATTTT. V usage is TRBV6-1 and J usage is TRBJ1-3; TRBD1 agrees at 7 bases. Germline CDR1 MNHNS, CDR2 SASEGT. The CDR3 loop spans 16 amino acids. Trimming took 1 base from V and 7 from J; bases not matched to a gene: 10.